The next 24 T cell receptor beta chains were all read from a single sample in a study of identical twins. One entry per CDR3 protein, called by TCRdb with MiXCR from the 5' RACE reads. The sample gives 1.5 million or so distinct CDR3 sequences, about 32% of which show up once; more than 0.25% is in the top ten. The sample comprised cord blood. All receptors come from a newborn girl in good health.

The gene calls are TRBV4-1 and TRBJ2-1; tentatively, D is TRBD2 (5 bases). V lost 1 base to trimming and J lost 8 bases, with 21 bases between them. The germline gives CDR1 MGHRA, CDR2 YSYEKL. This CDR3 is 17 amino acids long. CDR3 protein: CASSQAPHLVSRDEQFF. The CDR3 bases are TGCGCCAGCAGCCAAGCGCCTCATCTGGTTTCGAGGGATGAGCAGTTCTTC.

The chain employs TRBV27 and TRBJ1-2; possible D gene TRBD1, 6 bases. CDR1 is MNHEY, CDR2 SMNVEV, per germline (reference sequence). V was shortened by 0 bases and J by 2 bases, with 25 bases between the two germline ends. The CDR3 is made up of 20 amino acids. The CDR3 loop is CASSLSFSRGGVQSNYGYTF. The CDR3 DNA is TGTGCCAGCAGTTTATCGTTTTCCCGTGGGGGCGTACAATCGAACTATGGCTACACCTTC.

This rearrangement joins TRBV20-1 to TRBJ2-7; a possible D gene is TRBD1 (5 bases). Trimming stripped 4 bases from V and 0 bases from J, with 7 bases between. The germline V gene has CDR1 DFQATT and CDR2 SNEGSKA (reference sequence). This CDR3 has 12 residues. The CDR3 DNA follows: TGCAGTGCTAACAGGAACTCCTACGAGCAGTACTTC. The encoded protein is CSANRNSYEQYF.

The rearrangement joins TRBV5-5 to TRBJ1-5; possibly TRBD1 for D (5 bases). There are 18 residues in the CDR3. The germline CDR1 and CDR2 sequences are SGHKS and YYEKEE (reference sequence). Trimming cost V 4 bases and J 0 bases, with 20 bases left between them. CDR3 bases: TGTGCCAGCAGCCCCAAATTCGATACGACAGATAGCAATCAGCCCCAGCATTTT. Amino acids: CASSPKFDTTDSNQPQHF.

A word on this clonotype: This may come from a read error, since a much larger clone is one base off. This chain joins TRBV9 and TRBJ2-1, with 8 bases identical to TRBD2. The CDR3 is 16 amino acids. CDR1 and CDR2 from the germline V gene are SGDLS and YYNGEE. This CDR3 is CASGVEGGLAGNEQFF. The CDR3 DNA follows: TGTGCCAGCGGCGTAGAGGGAGGACTAGCCGGCAATGAGCAGTTCTTC.

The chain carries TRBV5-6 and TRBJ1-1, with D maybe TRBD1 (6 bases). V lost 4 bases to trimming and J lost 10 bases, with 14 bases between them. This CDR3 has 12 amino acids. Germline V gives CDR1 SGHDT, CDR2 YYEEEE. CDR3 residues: CASSTLRGGAFF. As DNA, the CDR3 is TGTGCCAGCAGCACCCTGAGGGGGGGAGCTTTCTTT. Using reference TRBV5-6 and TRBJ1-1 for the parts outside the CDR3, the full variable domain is DAGVTQSPTHLIKTRGQQVTLRCSPKSGHDTVSWYQQALGQGPQFIFQYYEEEERQRGNFPDRFSGHQFPNYSSELNVNALLLGDSALYLCASSTLRGGAFFGQGTRLTVV.

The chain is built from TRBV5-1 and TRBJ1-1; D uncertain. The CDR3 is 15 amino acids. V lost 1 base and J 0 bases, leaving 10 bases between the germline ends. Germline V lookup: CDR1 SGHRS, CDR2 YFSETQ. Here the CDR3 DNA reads TGCGCCAGCAGCTTGATGGCCGCATTGAACACTGAAGCTTTCTTT. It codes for CASSLMAALNTEAFF.

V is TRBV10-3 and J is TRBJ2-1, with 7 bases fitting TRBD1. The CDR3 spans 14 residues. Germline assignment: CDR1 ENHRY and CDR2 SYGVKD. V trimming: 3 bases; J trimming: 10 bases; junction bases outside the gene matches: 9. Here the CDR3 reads CAISEGTDTYEQFF. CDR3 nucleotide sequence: TGTGCCATCAGTGAAGGGACAGACACCTACGAGCAGTTCTTC.

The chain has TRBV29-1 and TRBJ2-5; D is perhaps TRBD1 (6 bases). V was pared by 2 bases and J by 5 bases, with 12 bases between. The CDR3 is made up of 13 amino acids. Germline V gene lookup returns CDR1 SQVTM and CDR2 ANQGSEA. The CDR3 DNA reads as TGCAGCGTTGAACTCCCCACAGGGGAGACCCAGTACTTC. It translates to CSVELPTGETQYF. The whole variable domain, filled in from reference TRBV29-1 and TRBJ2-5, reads SAVISQKPSRDICQRGTSLTIQCQVDSQVTMMFWYRQQPGQSLTLIATANQGSEATYESGFVIDKFPISRPNLTFSTLTVSNMSPEDSSIYLCSVELPTGETQYFGPGTRLLVL.

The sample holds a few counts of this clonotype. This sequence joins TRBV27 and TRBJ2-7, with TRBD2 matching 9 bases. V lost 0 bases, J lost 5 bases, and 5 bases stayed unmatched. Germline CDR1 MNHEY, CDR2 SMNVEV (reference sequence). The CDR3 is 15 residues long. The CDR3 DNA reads TGTGCCAGCAGTTTATCTAGCGGGAGAACCCACGAGCAGTACTTC. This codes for CASSLSSGRTHEQYF.

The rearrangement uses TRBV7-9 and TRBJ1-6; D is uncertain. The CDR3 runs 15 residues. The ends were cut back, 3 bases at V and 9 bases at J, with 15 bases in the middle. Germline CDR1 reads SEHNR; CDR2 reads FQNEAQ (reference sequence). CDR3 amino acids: CASSFGTEARSPLHF. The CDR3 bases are TGTGCCAGCAGCTTTGGTACAGAAGCGCGTTCACCCCTCCACTTT.

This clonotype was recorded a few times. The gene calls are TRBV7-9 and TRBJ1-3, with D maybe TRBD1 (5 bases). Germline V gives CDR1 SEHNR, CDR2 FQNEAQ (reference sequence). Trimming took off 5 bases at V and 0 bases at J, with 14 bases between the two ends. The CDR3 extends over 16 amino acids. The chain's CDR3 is CASSVRASFSGNTIYF. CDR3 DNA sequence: TGTGCCAGCAGCGTCAGGGCCTCCTTCTCTGGAAACACCATATATTTT.

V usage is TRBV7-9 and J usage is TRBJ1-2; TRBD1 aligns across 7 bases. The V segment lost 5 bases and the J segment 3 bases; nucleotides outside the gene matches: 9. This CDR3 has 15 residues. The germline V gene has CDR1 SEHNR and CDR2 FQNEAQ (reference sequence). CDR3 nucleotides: TGTGCCAGCAGCGCTCGACAGGGAAGGGACTATGGCTACACCTTC. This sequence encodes CASSARQGRDYGYTF.

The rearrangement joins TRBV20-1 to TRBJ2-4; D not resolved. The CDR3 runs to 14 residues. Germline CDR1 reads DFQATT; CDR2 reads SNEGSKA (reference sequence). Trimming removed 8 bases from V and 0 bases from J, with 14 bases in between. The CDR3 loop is CSTRSGLAKNIQYF. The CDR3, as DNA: TGCAGTACAAGATCGGGCCTAGCCAAAAACATTCAGTACTTC.

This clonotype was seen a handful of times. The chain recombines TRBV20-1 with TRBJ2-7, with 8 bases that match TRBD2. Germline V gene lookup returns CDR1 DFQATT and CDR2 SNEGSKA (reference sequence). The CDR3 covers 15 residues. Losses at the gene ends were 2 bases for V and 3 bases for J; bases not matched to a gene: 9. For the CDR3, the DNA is TGCAGTGCTAGAACGGTCGGGAGGGACTTCTACGAGCAGTACTTC. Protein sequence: CSARTVGRDFYEQYF.

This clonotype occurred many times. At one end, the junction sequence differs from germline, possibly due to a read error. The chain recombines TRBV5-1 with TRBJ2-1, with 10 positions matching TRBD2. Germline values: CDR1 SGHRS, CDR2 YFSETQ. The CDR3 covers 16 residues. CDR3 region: CASSLAASGGYNEQFF. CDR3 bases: TGTGCCAGCAGCTTAGCGGCTAGCGGGGGCTACAATGAGCAGTTCTTC.

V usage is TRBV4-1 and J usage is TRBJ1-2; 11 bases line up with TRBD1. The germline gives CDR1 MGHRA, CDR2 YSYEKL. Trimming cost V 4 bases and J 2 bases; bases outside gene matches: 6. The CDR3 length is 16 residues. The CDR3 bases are TGCGCCAGCAGCCTACCGGGACAGGGGGGGAACTATGGCTACACCTTC. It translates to CASSLPGQGGNYGYTF.

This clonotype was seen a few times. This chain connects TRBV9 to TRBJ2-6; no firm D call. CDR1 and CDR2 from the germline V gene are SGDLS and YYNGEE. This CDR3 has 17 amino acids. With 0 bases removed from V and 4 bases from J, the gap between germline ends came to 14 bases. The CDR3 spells CASSVDGRNTGANVLTF. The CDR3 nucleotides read TGTGCCAGCAGCGTAGATGGCAGGAACACCGGGGCCAACGTCCTGACTTTC.

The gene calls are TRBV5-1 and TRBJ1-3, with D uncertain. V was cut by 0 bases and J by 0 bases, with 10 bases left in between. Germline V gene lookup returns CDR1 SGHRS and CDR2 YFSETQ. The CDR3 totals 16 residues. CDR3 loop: CASSLGLGSSGNTIYF. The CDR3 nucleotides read TGCGCCAGCAGCTTGGGTCTCGGCAGCTCTGGAAACACCATATATTTT.

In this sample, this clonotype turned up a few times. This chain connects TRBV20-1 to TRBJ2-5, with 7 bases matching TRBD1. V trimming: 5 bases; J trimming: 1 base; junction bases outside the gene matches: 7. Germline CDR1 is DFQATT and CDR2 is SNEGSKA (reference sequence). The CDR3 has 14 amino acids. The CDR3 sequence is CSAPTGQFQETQYF. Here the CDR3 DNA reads TGCAGTGCTCCCACGGGACAGTTCCAAGAGACCCAGTACTTC.

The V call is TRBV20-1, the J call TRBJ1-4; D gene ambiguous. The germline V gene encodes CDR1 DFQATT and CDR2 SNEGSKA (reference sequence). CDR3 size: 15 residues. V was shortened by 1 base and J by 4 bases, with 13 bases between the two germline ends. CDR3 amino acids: CSARGGGQHNEKLFF. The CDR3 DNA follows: TGCAGTGCTAGAGGGGGAGGTCAGCATAATGAAAAACTGTTTTTT.

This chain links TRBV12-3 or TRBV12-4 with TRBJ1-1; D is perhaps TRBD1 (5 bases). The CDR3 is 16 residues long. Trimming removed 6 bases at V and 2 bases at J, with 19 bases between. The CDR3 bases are TGTGCCAGCAGCTCGCTGGGACCCGCGCTTAACACTGAAGCTTTCTTT. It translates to CASSSLGPALNTEAFF.

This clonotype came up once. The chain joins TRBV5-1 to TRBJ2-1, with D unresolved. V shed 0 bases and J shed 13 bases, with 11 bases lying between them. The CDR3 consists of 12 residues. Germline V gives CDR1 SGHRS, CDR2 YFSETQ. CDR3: CASSLAPETQFF. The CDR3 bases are TGCGCCAGCAGCTTGGCCCCAGAGACCCAGTTCTTC. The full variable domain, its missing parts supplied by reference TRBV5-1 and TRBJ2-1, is KAGVTQTPRYLIKTRGQQVTLSCSPISGHRSVSWYQQTPGQGLQFLFEYFSETQRNKGNFPGRFSGRQFSNSRSEMNVSTLELGDSALYLCASSLAPETQFFGPGTRLTVL.

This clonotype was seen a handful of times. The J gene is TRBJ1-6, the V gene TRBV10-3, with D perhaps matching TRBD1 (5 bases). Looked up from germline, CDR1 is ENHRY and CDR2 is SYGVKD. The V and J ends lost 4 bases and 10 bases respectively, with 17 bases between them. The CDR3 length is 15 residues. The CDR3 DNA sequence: TGTGCCATCAGTGCTGCGGGACCCGGGGGATCACCCCTCCACTTT. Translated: CAISAAGPGGSPLHF.